This T cell receptor beta chain stems from a study of cytotoxic CD8 clonotypes in ibrutinib-treated CLL. Overall study context: Researchers reported 11 relapsed/refractory and about 14 treatment-naive patients, roughly 17 of them IGHV unmutated. Productive templates per sample averaged about 260,000; productive rearrangements, approximately 96,000. Whole-study findings and limits: Circulating CD8+ T-cell counts were tracked by baseline clonality, which exceeded that of age-matched healthy donors. Before falling back toward baseline at progression, clonality had risen at the time of ibrutinib response.

Here immunoSEQ multiplex PCR was the method, and the copy in TCRdb shows in-frame clones only, minus some. The sample has 130,000 or so clones, approximately 80% seen once; the top ten hold approximately 28%. Trimming removed 0 bases from V and 1 base from J, with 14 bases in between. Per the germline V gene, CDR1 is SGHRS and CDR2 is YFSETQ. This CDR3 has 16 residues. In this sample, this clone turned up a few times. Its specificity is unknown. This clonotype was obtained from a human donor with chronic lymphocytic leukemia. The chain uses TRBV5-1 and TRBJ2-7; D not certain. The material sequenced was PBMCs, taken after 12 months of ibrutinib treatment. The CDR3 is CASSLATTVSSYEQYF. Here the CDR3 DNA reads TGCGCCAGCAGCTTGGCAACCACAGTAAGTTCCTACGAGCAGTACTTC.